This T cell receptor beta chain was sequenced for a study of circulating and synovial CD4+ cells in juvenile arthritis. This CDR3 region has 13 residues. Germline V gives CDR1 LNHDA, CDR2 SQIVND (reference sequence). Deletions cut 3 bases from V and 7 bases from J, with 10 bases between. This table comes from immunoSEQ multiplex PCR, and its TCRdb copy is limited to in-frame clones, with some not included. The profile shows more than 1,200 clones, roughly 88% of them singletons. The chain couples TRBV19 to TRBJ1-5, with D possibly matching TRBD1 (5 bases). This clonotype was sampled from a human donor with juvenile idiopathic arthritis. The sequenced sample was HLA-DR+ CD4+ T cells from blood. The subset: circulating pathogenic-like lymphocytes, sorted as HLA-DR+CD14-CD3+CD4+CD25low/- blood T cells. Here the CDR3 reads CASSIQGRQPQHF. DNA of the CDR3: TGTGCCAGTAGTATTCAGGGCCGGCAGCCCCAGCATTTT.